What follows are 9 T cell receptor beta chains derived from one specimen sequenced in a study of early T cells in non-severe SARS-CoV-2 infection. A single record per CDR3 protein comes from TCRdb applying MiXCR to the 5' RACE reads. Of 79,000 or so distinct CDR3 sequences in the sample, roughly 13% were seen once. Sequencing was carried out using whole blood. The source is an adult who was a healthcare worker with PCR-confirmed SARS-CoV-2 infection or an uninfected control (not recorded which).

This sequence joins TRBV6-5 and TRBJ2-7, with unresolved D. The length of the CDR3 is 14 residues. Germline loops: CDR1 MNHEY, CDR2 SVGAGI. The V gene lost 0 bases and the J gene lost 0 bases, with 6 bases spanning the gap. Written as DNA, the CDR3 is TGTGCCAGCAGTTACTCCGTTAGCTCCTACGAGCAGTACTTC. This translates into CASSYSVSSYEQYF.

The chain couples TRBV27 to TRBJ2-7, with 10 bases lining up with TRBD2. CDR1 and CDR2 (germline): MNHEY, SMNVEV (reference sequence). The V segment lost 1 base and the J segment 6 bases; nucleotides outside the gene matches: 6. The CDR3 is 15 residues long. The CDR3 loop is CASSLWVAGGLEQYF. In nucleotides, the CDR3 is TGTGCCAGCAGTTTATGGGTAGCGGGAGGCCTCGAGCAGTACTTC.

The chain joins TRBV5-1 to TRBJ2-1; either TRBD1 or TRBD2 may fit D (5 bases each). V lost 3 bases and J 6 bases, leaving 16 bases between the germline ends. The CDR3 has 15 amino acids. Germline CDR1 is SGHRS and CDR2 is YFSETQ. The CDR3 is CASSSPGRWGNEQFF. For the CDR3, the DNA is TGCGCCAGCAGCTCTCCAGGGAGATGGGGCAATGAGCAGTTCTTC.

The chain is built from TRBV28 and TRBJ2-1; no definite D call. Germline CDR1 MDHEN, CDR2 SYDVKM. The CDR3 covers 14 residues. The ends were cut back, 7 bases at V and 9 bases at J, with 19 bases in the middle. CDR3 DNA: TGTGCCAGCACAATGATGTGGGGTTTGAGTGAGCAGTTCTTC. This gives the protein CASTMMWGLSEQFF.

This clonotype has just a few counts. The chain recombines TRBV27 with TRBJ2-3; 11 bases are shared with TRBD2. CDR1 and CDR2 from the germline V gene are MNHEY and SMNVEV (reference sequence). V lost 3 bases to trimming and J lost 4 bases; unmatched junction nucleotides: 6. There are 16 residues in the CDR3. The CDR3 sequence is CASSFRASGGPDTQYF. CDR3 in DNA: TGTGCCAGCAGTTTCAGGGCTAGCGGGGGGCCAGATACGCAGTATTTT.

The CDR3 sequence is CASSLVAGVDNEQFF. CDR3 DNA sequence: TGTGCCAGCAGCTTAGTGGCGGGTGTGGACAATGAGCAGTTCTTC. The chain recombines TRBV7-2 with TRBJ2-1, with a tentative D call TRBD2 (5 bases). V lost 1 base to trimming and J lost 5 bases, with 12 bases between them. This CDR3 spans 15 amino acids. Germline lookup yields CDR1 SGHTA and CDR2 FQGNSA.

This clonotype was detected a few times. The V and J genes are TRBV6-5 and TRBJ2-3; D tentatively reads TRBD1 or TRBD2 (5 bases each). Deletions cut 7 bases from V and 4 bases from J, with 18 bases between. The CDR3 runs to 15 residues. Germline V gives CDR1 MNHEY, CDR2 SVGAGI. CDR3 region: CASKAAGSHADTQYF. CDR3 DNA: TGTGCCAGCAAAGCGGCAGGGTCACACGCAGATACGCAGTATTTT.

The chain recombines TRBV28 with TRBJ1-1, with a possible D match to TRBD1 (6 bases). Per the germline V gene, CDR1 is MDHEN and CDR2 is SYDVKM. The CDR3 loop spans 11 amino acids. The V gene lost 3 bases and the J gene lost 8 bases, with 7 bases spanning the gap. CDR3 nucleotides: TGTGCCAGCAGTTTTACAGGGGAAGCTTTCTTT. Amino acids: CASSFTGEAFF.

The chain employs TRBV28 and TRBJ1-6, with D possibly TRBD1 on 5 matching bases. In germline, CDR1 is MDHEN, CDR2 SYDVKM. The V and J ends lost 5 bases and 10 bases respectively, with 15 bases between them. The CDR3 loop spans 14 amino acids. CDR3 residues: CASSLLGRGSPLHF. As DNA, the CDR3 is TGTGCCAGCAGTCTCCTCGGCCGGGGGTCACCCCTCCACTTT.